The entry below describes one T cell receptor beta chain. No antigen is known for it. This sample is part of a study of T cell responses to AZD1222 COVID-19 vaccine. General study points: As reported, nearly half of all spike-specific TCRs target variant regions that are unmutated. Vaccination with two AZD1222 doses was followed by a rise in Spike-specific TCR breadth and depth. Across spike, vaccine-associated CD4 TCRs were found, dominant at 160-218 and 743-854.

V shed 9 bases and J shed 0 bases, with 11 bases lying between them. This CDR3 has 13 amino acids. The germline CDR1 and CDR2 sequences are MNHEY and SVGAGI. The repertoire was sequenced with immunoSEQ multiplex PCR; TCRdb's copy has only in-frame clones and lacks some. Of approximately 81,000 clones listed, about 89% were seen once; the top ten hold less than 5.5%. The chain joins TRBV6-5 to TRBJ1-1; TRBD1 might be the D (6 bases). The sample was peripheral blood, taken on day 0 of MenACWY control vaccination. The receptor comes from an adult in good health. CDR3 region: CASARDMNTEAFF. CDR3 nucleotides: TGTGCCAGTGCCAGGGACATGAACACTGAAGCTTTCTTT.